The 9 T cell receptor beta chains below were found in one sample sequenced in a study of tumour-infiltrating T cells in Burkitt lymphoma. Libraries were prepared by immunoSEQ multiplex PCR; TCRdb keeps only in-frame clonotypes and omits some of them. This table holds several hundred clones, about 19% found once. Sequenced sample: tumor tissue. The receptors derive from a human donor with Burkitt lymphoma.

This clone was detected only a few times. This chain links TRBV6-5 with TRBJ1-2; D gene unclear. The CDR3 has 14 amino acids. Deletions cut 6 bases from V and 6 bases from J, with 17 bases between. Germline-derived CDR1 and CDR2 are MNHEY and SVGAGI. The CDR3 spells CASRPRRTEHGYTF. The CDR3 DNA reads as TGTGCCAGCAGACCCAGAAGGACCGAACATGGCTACACCTTC.

The chain uses TRBV6-1 and TRBJ1-5; 10 bases fit TRBD1. CDR3 size: 14 residues. V trimming: 5 bases; J trimming: 7 bases; junction bases outside the gene matches: 5. Per the germline V gene, CDR1 is MNHNS and CDR2 is SASEGT. This CDR3 reads CASSPGQGRQPQHF. CDR3 coding DNA: TGTGCCAGCAGTCCGGGACAGGGGAGACAGCCCCAGCATTTT.

This clone has a handful of counts. The chain employs TRBV27 and TRBJ1-2, with no clear D. Trimming cost V 1 base and J 8 bases, with 11 bases left between them. The CDR3 has 13 amino acids. Germline CDR1 MNHEY, CDR2 SMNVEV (reference sequence). CDR3 amino acids: CASSLLSFGGYTF. CDR3 nucleotides: TGTGCCAGCAGTTTATTATCATTTGGAGGCTACACCTTC.

This clone was seen a few times. CDR3 region: CASSDGFYGYTF. The CDR3 DNA follows: TGTGCCAGCAGTGACGGCTTCTATGGCTACACCTTC. The chain uses TRBV2 and TRBJ1-2, with D hard to call. This CDR3 comprises 12 residues. CDR1 SNHLY and CDR2 FYNNEI come from the germline V gene. Between the trimmed V and J ends, which lost 3 bases and 4 bases, there was a span of 6 bases.

This clone was seen a few times. This rearrangement joins TRBV5-1 to TRBJ2-2; D is unclear. CDR1 is SGHRS, CDR2 YFSETQ, per germline. The CDR3 sequence is 14 residues long. V was clipped by 1 base and J by 2 bases, with 6 bases between them. CDR3 sequence reads: CASSLSINTGELFF. DNA of the CDR3: TGCGCCAGCAGCTTGTCTATCAACACCGGGGAGCTGTTTTTT.

This clone was observed a handful of times. This chain connects TRBV5-8 to TRBJ1-1; D is unresolved. The V end was cut by 2 bases, the J end by 3 bases, with 14 bases between. Germline values: CDR1 SGHTS, CDR2 YDEGEE. This CDR3 has 15 amino acids. The DNA for the CDR3 is TGTGCCAGCAGCTTACGACCCTATGGGGACACTGAAGCTTTCTTT. Residues: CASSLRPYGDTEAFF.

This clone occurred a few times. J is TRBJ1-5 and V is TRBV29-1, with D tentatively TRBD1 (5 bases). Trimming removed 4 bases at V and 1 base at J, with 11 bases between. Germline V gives CDR1 SQVTM, CDR2 ANQGSEA. The CDR3 spans 14 residues. The CDR3: CSVVWGESNQPQHF. The CDR3 DNA follows: TGCAGCGTTGTTTGGGGGGAGAGCAATCAGCCCCAGCATTTT.

This clone was seen only a few times. The rearrangement uses TRBV27 and TRBJ2-1; the D is unclear. The CDR3 covers 9 residues. Per the germline V gene, CDR1 is MNHEY and CDR2 is SMNVEV (reference sequence). V was pared by 5 bases and J by 10 bases, with 3 bases between. The CDR3 region is CASSPEQFF. In nucleotides, the CDR3 is TGTGCCAGCAGTCCGGAGCAGTTCTTC.

The chain employs TRBV19 and TRBJ1-2, with D tentatively TRBD1 (5 bases). Trimming removed 3 bases from V and 3 bases from J, with 11 bases in between. CDR3 length: 14 amino acids. CDR1 and CDR2 from the germline V gene are LNHDA and SQIVND (reference sequence). The CDR3 loop reads CASSISQGYYGYTF. The CDR3 nucleotides read TGTGCCAGTAGTATCTCTCAGGGATACTATGGCTACACCTTC. The variable domain in full, with the rest retrieved from reference TRBV19 and TRBJ1-2, is DGGITQSPKYLFRKEGQNVTLSCEQNLNHDAMYWYRQDPGQGLRLIYYSQIVNDFQKGDIAEGYSVSREKKESFPLTVTSAQKNPTAFYLCASSISQGYYGYTFGSGTRLTVV.